Listed below are T cell receptor beta chains from one sample, sequenced in a study of cytomegalovirus exposure and HLA in healthy donors. The protocol was immunoSEQ multiplex PCR, while the TCRdb copy is restricted to in-frame clones and leaves out a portion. This sample has some 250,000 clones; 82% occur once, and the top ten carry 4.5% to 6%. Input material: PBMCs. These receptors were collected from a woman between 40 and 50 years old in good health and CMV-seropositive. CDR3s include the opening cysteine and the closing phenylalanine or tryptophan. The D gene is left open where the match is weak. For some rows the clone size is stated as once, few or many, or as a class when expanded; others skip it.

clone_size,v_call,d_call,j_call,cdr3_aa,cdr3_nt
-,TRBV7-2,-,TRBJ1-1,CASSSRVLNTEAFF,TGTGCCAGCAGCTCCAGGGTCCTGAACACTGAAGCTTTCTTT
-,TRBV30,-,TRBJ1-1,CAWSVIGTGVAFF,TGTGCCTGGAGTGTAATAGGGACGGGGGTTGCTTTCTTT
-,TRBV7-8,TRBD1,TRBJ1-1,CASSLARTGEVNTEAFF,TGTGCCAGCAGCTTAGCGCGGACAGGCGAGGTGAACACTGAAGCTTTCTTT
-,TRBV5-4,TRBD2,TRBJ2-7,CASSRGAGESYEQYF,TGTGCCAGCAGCCGTGGGGCGGGAGAGTCCTACGAGCAGTACTTC
-,TRBV4-1,-,TRBJ1-2,CASSQKTGQLGYTF,TGCGCCAGCAGCCAAAAAACCGGACAGCTCGGCTACACCTTC
-,TRBV5-1,TRBD1,TRBJ1-2,CASSSTGEYGYTF,TGCGCCAGCAGCTCCACAGGGGAGTATGGCTACACCTTC
-,TRBV18,-,TRBJ1-3,CASSPRSGNGNTIYF,TGTGCCAGCTCACCACGCAGCGGGAATGGAAACACCATATATTTT
-,TRBV10-3,-,TRBJ2-7,CAIRPGGAGEQYF,TGTGCCATCAGGCCGGGTGGGGCCGGCGAGCAGTACTTC
-,TRBV5-1,-,TRBJ1-2,CASSSQTRNYGYTF,TGCGCCAGCAGCTCCCAGACAAGGAACTATGGCTACACCTTC
once,TRBV27,TRBD1,TRBJ1-5,CASSAQGNVGNQPQHF,TGTGCCAGCAGTGCACAGGGGAACGTAGGCAATCAGCCCCAGCATTTT
-,TRBV5-1,-,TRBJ2-1,CASSLDSVSYNEQFF,TGCGCCAGCAGCTTGGATAGCGTATCCTACAATGAGCAGTTCTTC
-,TRBV19,TRBD1,TRBJ2-7,CASRGQGNSYEQYF,TGTGCCAGTAGAGGACAGGGAAACTCCTACGAGCAGTACTTC
-,TRBV25-1,-,TRBJ2-1,CASSEGVGLSYNEQFF,TGTGCCAGCAGTGAGGGGGTGGGACTCTCCTACAATGAGCAGTTCTTC
-,TRBV5-4,-,TRBJ2-4,CASSSQGRDIQYF,TGTGCCAGCAGCTCCCAGGGGAGGGACATTCAGTACTTC
few,TRBV19,-,TRBJ1-2,CASSIWTANYGYTF,TGTGCCAGTAGTATTTGGACAGCAAACTATGGCTACACCTTC
-,TRBV5-4,-,TRBJ1-1,CASSLTGPSEAFF,TGTGCCAGCAGCTTGACAGGGCCATCTGAAGCTTTCTTT
few,TRBV6-6,TRBD1,TRBJ1-1,CASSLGQGGLTEAFF,TGTGCCAGCAGTCTTGGACAGGGGGGTTTGACTGAAGCTTTCTTT
-,TRBV5-6,TRBD1,TRBJ1-2,CASSAGTGGRNYGYTF,TGTGCCAGCAGCGCCGGGACAGGGGGTAGAAACTATGGCTACACCTTC
-,TRBV6-7,-,TRBJ2-7,CASNEGSYEQYF,TGTGCCAGCAACGAGGGTTCCTACGAGCAGTACTTC
few,TRBV5-8,TRBD1,TRBJ2-5,CASSSDRDSLVGGTQYF,TGTGCCAGCAGCTCGGACAGGGACTCTCTGGTGGGGGGGACCCAGTACTTC
-,TRBV6-6,-,TRBJ2-5,CASRSRGGETQYF,TGTGCCAGCAGGTCGAGGGGGGGAGAGACCCAGTACTTC
-,TRBV4-1,TRBD1,TRBJ1-3,CASSQENRGFSGNTIYF,TGCGCCAGCAGCCAAGAAAACAGGGGGTTCTCTGGAAACACCATATATTTT
few,TRBV5-6,-,TRBJ1-3,CASTPRSRGNTIYF,TGTGCCAGCACCCCGCGGAGTCGGGGAAACACCATATATTTT
-,TRBV5-4,TRBD1,TRBJ2-1,CASSLGLGTGYNEQFF,TGTGCCAGCAGCTTGGGTCTGGGGACAGGATACAATGAGCAGTTCTTC
-,TRBV19,TRBD1,TRBJ1-5,CASSNRGQPQHF,TGTGCCAGTAGTAACAGGGGACAGCCCCAGCATTTT
-,TRBV4-1,-,TRBJ2-3,CASSQRGKGDRTDTQYF,TGCGCCAGCAGCCAGCGGGGAAAAGGGGACCGCACAGATACGCAGTATTTT
-,TRBV4-1,TRBD2,TRBJ2-1,CASSQPLAGRGNEQFF,TGCGCCAGCAGCCAACCTCTAGCGGGGAGGGGTAATGAGCAGTTCTTC
-,TRBV30,-,TRBJ2-7,CAWTTGLAASSEQYF,TGTGCCTGGACGACCGGACTCGCGGCCTCCAGCGAGCAGTACTTC
-,TRBV19,-,TRBJ1-2,CASKLLIGARGYTF,TGTGCCAGTAAACTGTTGATAGGGGCGCGTGGCTACACCTTC
-,TRBV30,-,TRBJ1-1,CAWSGSAGAFF,TGTGCCTGGAGTGGAAGTGCGGGAGCTTTCTTT
-,TRBV15,TRBD1,TRBJ2-2,CATSSDRGLTGELFF,TGTGCCACCAGCAGCGACAGGGGGCTCACCGGGGAGCTGTTTTTT
once,TRBV27,-,TRBJ2-2,CASSLNRINTGELFF,TGTGCCAGCAGTTTAAACAGGATAAACACCGGGGAGCTGTTTTTT
-,TRBV19,TRBD1,TRBJ2-5,CASSSARTGEETQYF,TGTGCCAGTAGTAGTGCACGGACAGGGGAAGAGACCCAGTACTTC
-,TRBV5-1,TRBD2,TRBJ2-1,CASSLGLAGSRNNEQFF,TGCGCCAGCAGCTTGGGACTAGCGGGAAGTAGGAACAATGAGCAGTTCTTC
few,TRBV12-5,TRBD2,TRBJ2-7,CASGFRTSGDTYEQYF,TGTGCTAGTGGTTTTAGGACTAGCGGCGATACCTACGAGCAGTACTTC
-,TRBV7-8,-,TRBJ2-7,CASSISGLNYEQYF,TGTGCCAGCAGCATCTCGGGACTGAACTACGAGCAGTACTTC
-,TRBV11-3,TRBD2,TRBJ2-1,CASSPREGLYNEQFF,TGTGCCAGCAGCCCACGGGAGGGCCTTTACAATGAGCAGTTCTTC
-,TRBV19,-,TRBJ1-2,CASNKNYGYTF,TGTGCCAGTAATAAAAACTATGGCTACACCTTC
-,TRBV7-8,TRBD1,TRBJ2-1,CASSLRDRGADNEQFF,TGTGCCAGCAGCCTCCGGGACAGGGGGGCCGACAATGAGCAGTTCTTC
-,TRBV5-1,-,TRBJ1-1,CASSLVGERGTEAFF,TGCGCCAGCAGCTTGGTCGGGGAACGGGGCACTGAAGCTTTCTTT
once,TRBV4-2,-,TRBJ2-1,CASSQDVSSSYNEQFF,TGTGCCAGCAGCCAAGATGTGTCTAGCTCCTACAATGAGCAGTTCTTC
-,TRBV5-4,TRBD2,TRBJ2-5,CASSLDLAGGDAQYF,TGTGCCAGCAGCTTGGACCTAGCGGGGGGTGACGCCCAGTACTTC